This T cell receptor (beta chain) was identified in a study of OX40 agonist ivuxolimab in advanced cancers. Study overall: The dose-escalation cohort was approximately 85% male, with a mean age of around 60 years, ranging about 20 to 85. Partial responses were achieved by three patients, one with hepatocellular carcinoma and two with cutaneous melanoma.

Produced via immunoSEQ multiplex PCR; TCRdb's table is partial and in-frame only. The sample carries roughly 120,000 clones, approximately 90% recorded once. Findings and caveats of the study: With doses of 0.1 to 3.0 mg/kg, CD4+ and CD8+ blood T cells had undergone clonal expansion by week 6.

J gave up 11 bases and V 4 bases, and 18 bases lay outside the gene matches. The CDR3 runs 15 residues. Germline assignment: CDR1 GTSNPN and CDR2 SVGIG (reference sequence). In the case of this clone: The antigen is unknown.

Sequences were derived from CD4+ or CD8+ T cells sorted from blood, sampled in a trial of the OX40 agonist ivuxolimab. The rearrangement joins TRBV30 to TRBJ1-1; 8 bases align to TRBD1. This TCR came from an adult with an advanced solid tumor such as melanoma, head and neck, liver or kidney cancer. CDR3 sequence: CAWNGQGELLRGAFF. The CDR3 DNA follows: TGTGCCTGGAACGGACAGGGTGAGCTATTAAGAGGGGCTTTCTTT. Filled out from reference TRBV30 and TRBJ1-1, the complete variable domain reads SQTIHQWPATLVQPVGSPLSLECTVEGTSNPNLYWYRQAAGRGLQLLFYSVGIGQISSEVPQNLSASRPQDRQFILSSKKLLLSDSGFYLCAWNGQGELLRGAFFGQGTRLTVV.